This T cell receptor beta chain was recovered during a study of a mutant IDH1 vaccine in newly diagnosed glioma. After removal of 6 bases from V and 2 bases from J, the junction contained 6 bases not matched to a gene. This CDR3 has 14 residues. The germline V gene has CDR1 MNHEY and CDR2 SVGAGI. Time point in this sample: week 5, during vaccination. Vaccination used 300 ug of mutant IDH1 20-mer peptide per dose, with topical imiquimod. A note on this clone: Its specificity is not known.

Sequencing was performed with immunoSEQ multiplex PCR; in TCRdb, only in-frame clones are kept and a portion is missing. Among roughly 30,000 clones listed, 70% to 90% were seen once. The sample consisted of PBMCs, taken from a glioma patient whose treatment included an IDH1 peptide vaccine. This receptor was identified in a man younger than 35 with glioma. The chain employs TRBV6-5 and TRBJ2-7; 8 bases align to TRBD1. CDR3 DNA sequence: TGTGCCAGCAGCCCTCGGACAGGGCCCTACGAGCAGTACTTC. It yields the protein CASSPRTGPYEQYF.